This TCR beta chain originates from a study of early T cells in non-severe SARS-CoV-2 infection. Study at large: The study sequenced bulk RNA from unsorted whole blood, with chains unpaired.

This clonotype was counted between two and nine times. Its antigen is currently unknown. Overall study results and limits: Anti-spike CD8 specificities were favored by VDJdb matching, whose results missed private and CD4 specificities.

Attachment of unique molecular identifiers was made to individual cDNA molecules. TCRdb fed the 5' RACE reads into MiXCR, producing one record per CDR3 protein. The sample has about 59,000 distinct CDR3 sequences, about 13% seen once; the top ten hold approximately 8.5%. Germline values: CDR1 SGDLS, CDR2 YYNGEE. This CDR3 region has 12 residues. V lost 2 bases and J lost 6, with 7 bases in between. Sequencing was performed on whole blood, taken at baseline. V gene TRBV9 combines with J gene TRBJ2-3; either TRBD1 or TRBD2 may fit D (5 bases each). The clonotype comes from an adult who was a healthcare worker with PCR-confirmed SARS-CoV-2 infection or an uninfected control (not recorded which). Here the CDR3 reads CASSVGTDTQYF. CDR3 DNA: TGTGCCAGCAGCGTGGGGACCGATACGCAGTATTTT.